A single sample gave rise to the 11 T cell receptor beta chains below, sequenced in a study of long-term antiretroviral therapy in people with HIV. Samples were assayed with immunoSEQ v3.0 at survey level. Sequenced by immunoSEQ multiplex PCR; TCRdb stores in-frame clones only, minus some. The sample gives 40,000 or so clones, less than 90% of which show up once; around 4.2% is in the top ten. This specimen was unsorted PBMCs, taken just before starting antiretroviral therapy. Every receptor here comes from a woman between 18 and 29 years old with HIV.

The chain joins TRBV9 to TRBJ2-2, with TRBD1 identical over 9 bases. V lost 4 bases to trimming and J lost 9 bases; unmatched junction nucleotides: 16. This CDR3 comprises 17 residues. The germline gives CDR1 SGDLS, CDR2 YYNGEE. Here the CDR3 DNA reads TGTGCCAGCAGCATCCGACCCACCGGGACAGGGACCCGGGAGCTGTTTTTT. Its protein is CASSIRPTGTGTRELFF.

This chain joins TRBV18 and TRBJ1-3; no clear D gene. In germline, CDR1 is KGHSH, CDR2 LQKENI. The CDR3 consists of 14 residues. V was shortened by 5 bases and J by 3 bases, with 11 bases between the two germline ends. CDR3 residues: CASSYSQGGNTIYF. DNA for the CDR3: TGTGCCAGCTCATATAGTCAAGGTGGAAACACCATATATTTT. The variable domain in full, with the rest retrieved from reference TRBV18 and TRBJ1-3, is NAGVMQNPRHLVRRRGQEARLRCSPMKGHSHVYWYRQLPEEGLKFMVYLQKENIIDESGMPKERFSAEFPKEGPSILRIQQVVRGDSAAYFCASSYSQGGNTIYFGEGSWLTVV.

This clone was seen a single time. This chain links TRBV5-1 with TRBJ1-1, with D unclear. Trimming removed 4 bases from V and 8 bases from J, with 18 bases in between. Per germline, CDR1 SGHRS and CDR2 YFSETQ. The CDR3 sequence is 14 residues long. CDR3: CASSQMREYTEAFF. DNA for the CDR3: TGCGCCAGCAGCCAAATGCGGGAGTATACCGAAGCTTTCTTT.

This chain connects TRBV29-1 to TRBJ1-1; tentative D call: TRBD1 (6 bases). Looked up from germline, CDR1 is SQVTM and CDR2 is ANQGSEA. The CDR3 length is 14 residues. Trimming removed 6 bases at V and 8 bases at J, with 22 bases between. The CDR3 reads CSVHSLGGPREAFF. The DNA for the CDR3 is TGCAGCGTCCACAGCCTTGGGGGCCCCAGAGAAGCTTTCTTT.

The CDR3 coding sequence is TGTGCCAGCACCCCGGACAGTAACTATGGCTACACCTTC. Amino acid sequence: CASTPDSNYGYTF. V gene TRBV28 combines with J gene TRBJ1-2; D may be TRBD1 (6 bases). Germline loops: CDR1 MDHEN, CDR2 SYDVKM. The CDR3 covers 13 residues. Between the trimmed V and J ends, which lost 7 bases and 1 base, there was a span of 10 bases.

This chain connects TRBV5-4 to TRBJ1-2, with TRBD1 matching 9 bases. The CDR3 is 14 residues long. Germline V CDR1 and CDR2: SGHNT, YYREEE (reference sequence). Losses at the gene ends were 5 bases for V and 8 bases for J; bases not matched to a gene: 10. The CDR3 DNA reads as TGTGCCAGCAGTCCCGGGACAGGGAGGATCGGCTACACCTTC. Amino acid sequence: CASSPGTGRIGYTF.

The chain joins TRBV27 to TRBJ2-5; 8 nucleotides align to TRBD1. V lost 4 bases, J lost 7 bases, and 2 bases stayed unmatched. Germline loops: CDR1 MNHEY, CDR2 SMNVEV (reference sequence). CDR3 length: 12 amino acids. The CDR3 region has the DNA TGTGCCAGCAGTTCCGGGACAGGGACCCAGTACTTC. Its translation: CASSSGTGTQYF.

The chain combines TRBV7-9 with TRBJ2-3; 7 bases match TRBD2. Trimming took 5 bases from V and 0 from J; bases not matched to a gene: 11. This CDR3 has 17 residues. Germline CDR1 and CDR2: SEHNR and FQNEAQ (reference sequence). The CDR3 spells CASSTREGGSSTDTQYF. CDR3 DNA: TGTGCCAGCAGCACCAGGGAGGGAGGGTCTAGCACAGATACGCAGTATTTT.

The V call is TRBV9, the J call TRBJ1-1; TRBD1 matches 7 bases. Germline V gene lookup returns CDR1 SGDLS and CDR2 YYNGEE. V trimming: 4 bases; J trimming: 2 bases; junction bases outside the gene matches: 14. This CDR3 spans 17 amino acids. The CDR3 here is CASSLRTGRVNNTEAFF. In DNA, the CDR3 is TGTGCCAGCAGCCTGCGGACAGGACGTGTCAACAACACTGAAGCTTTCTTT.

There are a few counts of this clone. The chain recombines TRBV25-1 with TRBJ2-7; TRBD2 matches at 13 bases. After removal of 6 bases from V and 6 bases from J, the junction contained 5 bases not matched to a gene. Germline V gene sequence: CDR1 MGHDK, CDR2 SYGVNS. The CDR3 covers 14 residues. CDR3 nucleotide sequence: TGTGCCAGCAGGTCAAGGACTAGCGGGGGCGAGCAGTACTTC. Its translation is CASRSRTSGGEQYF.

This chain links TRBV6-6 with TRBJ2-7; 7 bases agree with TRBD2. V dropped 8 bases and J dropped 5; count of bases not matched to a gene: 6. Germline CDR1 MNHNY, CDR2 SVGAGI (reference sequence). CDR3 length: 12 amino acids. This chain's CDR3 is CASSWEGHEQYF. CDR3 sequence (DNA): TGTGCCAGCTCCTGGGAGGGCCACGAGCAGTACTTC.